The present entry profiles one TCR beta chain with its context. Its antigen is still unknown. Time point here: week 3, after first cycle of checkpoint inhibitor. The record originates from a study of blood T cell dynamics during melanoma immunotherapy. Study-level results: Disease-control patients' PBMC repertoires became either more clonal or more diverse at W3.

DNA loading was fixed at around 0.35 ug for all bulk PBMC samples. This table comes from immunoSEQ multiplex PCR, and its TCRdb copy is limited to in-frame clones, with some not included. The table has approximately 29,000 clones, approximately 80% seen once. The CDR3 has 14 residues. V gave up 3 bases and J gave up 2 bases; unmatched junction bases: 4. CDR1 is SGHAT, CDR2 FQDESV, per germline (reference sequence). V and J are TRBV11-1 and TRBJ2-7; 7 bases match TRBD1. The TCR was taken from a human donor with melanoma. The sample consisted of blood, taken from a patient treated with checkpoint blockade. The CDR3 here is CASSLRDRAYEQYF. DNA for the CDR3: TGTGCCAGCAGCTTGCGAGACAGGGCCTACGAGCAGTACTTC. The full variable domain, in which reference TRBV11-1 and TRBJ2-7 provide the parts outside the CDR3, is EAEVAQSPRYKITEKSQAVAFWCDPISGHATLYWYRQILGQGPELLVQFQDESVVDDSQLPKDRFSAERLKGVDSTLKIQPAELGDSAMYLCASSLRDRAYEQYFGPGTRLTVT.